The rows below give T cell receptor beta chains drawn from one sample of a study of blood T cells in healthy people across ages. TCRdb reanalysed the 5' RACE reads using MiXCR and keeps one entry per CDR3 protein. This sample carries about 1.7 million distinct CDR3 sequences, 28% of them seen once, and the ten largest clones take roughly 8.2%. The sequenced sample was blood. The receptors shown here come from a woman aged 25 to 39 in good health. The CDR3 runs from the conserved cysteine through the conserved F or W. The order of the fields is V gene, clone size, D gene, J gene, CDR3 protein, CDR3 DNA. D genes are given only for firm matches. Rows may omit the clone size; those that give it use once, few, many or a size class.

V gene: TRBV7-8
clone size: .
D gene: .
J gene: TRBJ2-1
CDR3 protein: CASSLIPFGESSYNEQFF
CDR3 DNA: TGTGCCAGCAGCTTAATACCGTTCGGGGAAAGCTCCTACAATGAGCAGTTCTTC

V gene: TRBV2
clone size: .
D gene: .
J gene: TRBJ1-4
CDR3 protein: CASNDPLGEKLFF
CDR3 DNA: TGTGCCAGCAATGACCCCCTTGGGGAAAAACTGTTTTTT

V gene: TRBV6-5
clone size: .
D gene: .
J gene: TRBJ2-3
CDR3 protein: CASSRTVTDTQYF
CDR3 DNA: TGTGCCAGCAGTAGGACAGTGACAGATACGCAGTATTTT

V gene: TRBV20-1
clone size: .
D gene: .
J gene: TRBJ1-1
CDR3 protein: CSARTVGINTEAFF
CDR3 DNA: TGCAGTGCTCGTACGGTGGGGATAAACACTGAAGCTTTCTTT

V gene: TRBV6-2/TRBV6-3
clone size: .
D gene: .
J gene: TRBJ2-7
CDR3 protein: CASSLEGPLREQYF
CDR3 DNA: TGTGCCAGCAGTCTGGAGGGCCCTCTGAGGGAGCAGTACTTC

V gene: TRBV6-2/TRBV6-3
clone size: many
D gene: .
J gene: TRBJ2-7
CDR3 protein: CASSPTFLTPHEQYF
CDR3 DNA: TGTGCCAGCAGTCCAACATTTTTGACTCCCCACGAGCAGTACTTC

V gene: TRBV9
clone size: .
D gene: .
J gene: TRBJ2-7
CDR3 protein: CASSASDYNEQYF
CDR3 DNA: TGTGCCAGCAGCGCGAGCGACTACAATGAGCAGTACTTC

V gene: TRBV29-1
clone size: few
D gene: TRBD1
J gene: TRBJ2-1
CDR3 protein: CSAGQGYEQFF
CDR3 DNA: TGCAGCGCGGGACAGGGCTACGAGCAGTTCTTC

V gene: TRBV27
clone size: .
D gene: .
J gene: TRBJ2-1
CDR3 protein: CASSFPRPNEQFF
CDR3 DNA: TGTGCCAGCAGTTTTCCCCGCCCTAATGAGCAGTTCTTC

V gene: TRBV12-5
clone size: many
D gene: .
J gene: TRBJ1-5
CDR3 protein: CASGYRHGQPQHF
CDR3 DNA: TGTGCTAGTGGTTACCGTCACGGGCAGCCCCAGCATTTT

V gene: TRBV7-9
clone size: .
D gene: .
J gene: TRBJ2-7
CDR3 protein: CASSPRDGNRGYEQYF
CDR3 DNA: TGTGCCAGCAGCCCCAGGGACGGCAATCGGGGCTACGAGCAGTACTTC

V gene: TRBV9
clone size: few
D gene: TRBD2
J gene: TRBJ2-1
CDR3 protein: CASSGLAGGNNEQFF
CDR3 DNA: TGTGCCAGCAGCGGACTAGCGGGGGGAAACAATGAGCAGTTCTTC

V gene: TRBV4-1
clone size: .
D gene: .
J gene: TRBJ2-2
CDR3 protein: CASRGGVNTGELFF
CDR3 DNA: TGCGCCAGCAGAGGCGGGGTGAACACCGGGGAGCTGTTTTTT

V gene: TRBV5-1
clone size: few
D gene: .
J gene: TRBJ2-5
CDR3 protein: CASSYPMYGALEETQYF
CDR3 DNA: TGCGCCAGCAGTTACCCAATGTATGGAGCATTGGAGGAGACCCAGTACTTC

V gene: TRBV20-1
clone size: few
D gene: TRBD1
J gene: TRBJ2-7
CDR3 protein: CSAGGQGRNYEQYF
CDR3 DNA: TGCAGTGCTGGAGGACAGGGGAGGAACTACGAGCAGTACTTC

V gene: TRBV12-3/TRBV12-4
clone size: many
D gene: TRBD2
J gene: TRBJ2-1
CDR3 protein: CASCRGSSYNEQFF
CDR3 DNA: TGTGCCAGCTGTCGCGGGAGCTCCTACAATGAGCAGTTCTTC

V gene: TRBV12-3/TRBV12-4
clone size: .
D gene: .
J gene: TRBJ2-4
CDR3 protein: CASSLQAQNIQYF
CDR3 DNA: TGTGCCAGCAGTTTACAGGCCCAAAACATTCAGTACTTC

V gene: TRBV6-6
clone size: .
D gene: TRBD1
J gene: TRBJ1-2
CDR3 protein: CASSSDRGRRYGYTF
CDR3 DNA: TGTGCCAGCAGTTCTGACAGGGGACGTCGGTATGGCTACACCTTC

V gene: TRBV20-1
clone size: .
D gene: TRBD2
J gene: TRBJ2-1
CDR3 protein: CSARRGSKGNEQFF
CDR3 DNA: TGCAGTGCTAGGCGCGGGAGTAAGGGCAATGAGCAGTTCTTC

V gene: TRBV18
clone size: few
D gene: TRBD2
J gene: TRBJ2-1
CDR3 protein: CASSPSGTSGGWHEQFF
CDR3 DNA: TGTGCCAGCTCTCCTTCCGGGACTAGCGGGGGATGGCATGAGCAGTTCTTC

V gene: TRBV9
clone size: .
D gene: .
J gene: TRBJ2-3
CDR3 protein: CANSVGSLSTDTQYF
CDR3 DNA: TGTGCCAACAGCGTGGGGAGTCTTAGCACAGATACGCAGTATTTT

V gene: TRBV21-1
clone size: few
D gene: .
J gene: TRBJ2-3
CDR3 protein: CASSKVGDLHTDTQYF
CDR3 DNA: TGTGCCAGCAGCAAAGTCGGGGATTTACACACAGATACGCAGTATTTT

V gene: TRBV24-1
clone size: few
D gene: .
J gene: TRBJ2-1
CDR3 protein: CATSDRDGGPTGEQFF
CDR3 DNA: TGTGCCACTAGTGACCGGGACGGCGGCCCCACGGGCGAGCAGTTCTTC

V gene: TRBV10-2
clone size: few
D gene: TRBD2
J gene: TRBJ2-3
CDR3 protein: CASSYLGGRTTDTQYF
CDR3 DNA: TGCGCCAGCAGTTATCTGGGCGGGAGGACCACAGATACGCAGTATTTT

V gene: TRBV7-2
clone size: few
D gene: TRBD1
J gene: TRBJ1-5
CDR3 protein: CASSLLDRGFGQPQHF
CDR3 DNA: TGTGCCAGCAGCTTATTGGACAGGGGTTTCGGTCAGCCCCAGCATTTT

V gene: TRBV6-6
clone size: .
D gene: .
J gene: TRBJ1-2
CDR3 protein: CASSHVRAQGNYGCTF
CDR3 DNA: TGTGCCAGCAGCCACGTTAGGGCGCAAGGGAACTATGGCTGCACCTTC

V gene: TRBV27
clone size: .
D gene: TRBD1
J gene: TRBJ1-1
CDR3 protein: CASSTRQGPTEAFF
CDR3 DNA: TGTGCCAGCAGTACCAGACAGGGACCCACTGAAGCTTTCTTT

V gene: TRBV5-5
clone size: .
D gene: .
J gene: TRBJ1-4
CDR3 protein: CASSPIPGPFEKLFF
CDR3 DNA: TGTGCCAGCAGTCCTATTCCGGGCCCTTTTGAAAAACTGTTTTTT

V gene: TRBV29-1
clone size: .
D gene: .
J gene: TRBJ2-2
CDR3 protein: CSVVLAVTPGELFF
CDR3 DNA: TGCAGCGTTGTGTTAGCGGTAACTCCCGGGGAGCTGTTTTTT

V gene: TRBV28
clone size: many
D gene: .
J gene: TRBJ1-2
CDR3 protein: CASSLAGVYGYTF
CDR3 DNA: TGTGCCAGCAGTTTAGCAGGGGTCTATGGCTACACCTTC

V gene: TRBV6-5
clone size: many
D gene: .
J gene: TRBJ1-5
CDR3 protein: CASSPGAGNQPQHF
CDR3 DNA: TGTGCCAGCAGTCCAGGGGCTGGCAATCAGCCCCAGCATTTT

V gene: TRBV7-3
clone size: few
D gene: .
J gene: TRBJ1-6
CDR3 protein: CASSANLHSPLHF
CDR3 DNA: TGTGCCAGCAGCGCCAATCTTCATTCACCCCTCCACTTT

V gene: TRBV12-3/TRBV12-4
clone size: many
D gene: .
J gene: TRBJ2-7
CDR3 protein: CASSLGTTEQYF
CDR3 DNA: TGTGCCAGCAGTTTGGGCACGACCGAGCAGTACTTC

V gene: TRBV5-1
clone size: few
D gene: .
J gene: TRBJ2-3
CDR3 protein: CASSLEAGGADTQYF
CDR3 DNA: TGCGCCAGCAGCTTGGAGGCTGGCGGGGCCGATACGCAGTATTTT

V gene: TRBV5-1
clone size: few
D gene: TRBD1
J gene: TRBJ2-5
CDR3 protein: CASSGGDRYQETQYF
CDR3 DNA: TGCGCCAGCAGCGGCGGGGACAGGTACCAAGAGACCCAGTACTTC

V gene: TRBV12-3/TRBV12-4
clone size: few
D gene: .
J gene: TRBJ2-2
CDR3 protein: CASSLGSAINTGELFF
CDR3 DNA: TGTGCCAGCAGTTTAGGCTCAGCGATCAACACCGGGGAGCTGTTTTTT

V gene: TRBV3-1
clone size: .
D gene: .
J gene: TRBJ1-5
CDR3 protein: CASSQKPLRTSGAQPQHF
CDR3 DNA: TGTGCCAGCAGCCAAAAACCCCTAAGAACTTCGGGGGCGCAGCCCCAGCATTTT

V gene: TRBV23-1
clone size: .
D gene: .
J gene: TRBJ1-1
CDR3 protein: CASSPDFF
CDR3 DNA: TGCGCCAGCAGCCCAGATTTCTTT

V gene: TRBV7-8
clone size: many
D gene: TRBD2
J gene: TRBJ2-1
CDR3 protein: CASSLESSGRGEQFF
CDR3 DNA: TGTGCCAGCAGCTTAGAGTCTAGCGGGAGGGGTGAGCAGTTCTTC

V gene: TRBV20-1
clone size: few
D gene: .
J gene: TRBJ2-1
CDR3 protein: CSARVPGINNEQFF
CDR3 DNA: TGCAGTGCTAGAGTACCGGGAATAAACAATGAGCAGTTCTTC

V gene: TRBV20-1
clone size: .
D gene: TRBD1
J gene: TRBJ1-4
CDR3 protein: CSAVDRVATNEKLFF
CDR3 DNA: TGCAGTGCTGTAGACAGGGTTGCAACTAATGAAAAACTGTTTTTT

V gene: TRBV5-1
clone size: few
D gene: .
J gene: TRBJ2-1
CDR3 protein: CASGARNEQFF
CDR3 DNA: TGCGCCAGCGGGGCTAGGAATGAGCAGTTCTTC

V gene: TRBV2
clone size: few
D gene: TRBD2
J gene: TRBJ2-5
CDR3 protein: CASSEWAPGGLQETQYF
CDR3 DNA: TGTGCCAGCAGCGAGTGGGCCCCGGGGGGACTCCAAGAGACCCAGTACTTC

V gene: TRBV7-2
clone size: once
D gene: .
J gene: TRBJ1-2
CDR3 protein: CTSSLVARDNYGYTF
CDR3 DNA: TGTACCAGCAGCTTAGTAGCCAGGGATAACTATGGCTACACCTTC

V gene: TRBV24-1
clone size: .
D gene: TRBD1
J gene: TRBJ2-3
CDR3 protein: CATSDLRDRGSTDTQYF
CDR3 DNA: TGTGCCACCAGTGATTTGAGGGACAGGGGAAGCACAGATACGCAGTATTTT

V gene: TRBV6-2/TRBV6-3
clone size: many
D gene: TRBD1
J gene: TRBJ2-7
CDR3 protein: CASRPGQGNSYEQYF
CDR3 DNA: TGTGCCAGCAGACCAGGACAGGGTAACTCCTACGAGCAGTACTTC

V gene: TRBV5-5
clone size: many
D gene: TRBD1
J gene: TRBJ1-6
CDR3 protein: CASSLSGTGANSPLHF
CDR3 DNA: TGTGCCAGCAGCTTGAGTGGGACAGGCGCTAATTCACCCCTCCACTTT

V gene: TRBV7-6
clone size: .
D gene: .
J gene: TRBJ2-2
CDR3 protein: CASSLGPGVGTGELFF
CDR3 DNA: TGTGCCAGCAGCTTAGGGCCGGGAGTCGGCACCGGGGAGCTGTTTTTT

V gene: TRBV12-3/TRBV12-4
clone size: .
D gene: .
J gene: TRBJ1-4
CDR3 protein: CASSFRDGGATNEKLFF
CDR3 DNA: TGTGCCAGCAGCTTTAGGGATGGGGGAGCAACTAATGAAAAACTGTTTTTT

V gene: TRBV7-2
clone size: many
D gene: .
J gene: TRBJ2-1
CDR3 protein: CASSFADRRVEFF
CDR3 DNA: TGTGCCAGCAGCTTCGCAGACAGACGTGTTGAGTTCTTC

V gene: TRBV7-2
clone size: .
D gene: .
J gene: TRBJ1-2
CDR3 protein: CASSHSSVPYGYTF
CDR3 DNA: TGTGCCAGCAGCCACTCGTCGGTTCCCTATGGCTACACCTTC

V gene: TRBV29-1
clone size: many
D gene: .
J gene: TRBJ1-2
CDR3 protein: CSVDPTGGGYTF
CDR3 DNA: TGCAGCGTTGACCCGACAGGAGGTGGCTACACCTTC

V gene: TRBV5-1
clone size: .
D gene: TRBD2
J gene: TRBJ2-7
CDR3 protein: CASSRAGVSHEQYF
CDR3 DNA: TGCGCCAGCAGCCGGGCGGGGGTAAGCCACGAGCAGTACTTC

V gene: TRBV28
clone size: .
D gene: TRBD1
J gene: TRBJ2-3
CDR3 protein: CASTLTGRADTQYF
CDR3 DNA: TGTGCCAGCACTTTGACAGGGCGGGCAGATACGCAGTATTTT

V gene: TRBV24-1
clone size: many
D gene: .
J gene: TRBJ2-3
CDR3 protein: CATSESSFTTQYF
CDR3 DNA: TGTGCCACCAGTGAGTCCTCTTTCACTACGCAGTATTTT

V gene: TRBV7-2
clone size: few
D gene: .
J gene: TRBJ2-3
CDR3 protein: CASSPSSPSTDTQYF
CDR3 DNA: TGTGCCAGCAGCCCGAGCTCTCCAAGCACAGATACGCAGTATTTT

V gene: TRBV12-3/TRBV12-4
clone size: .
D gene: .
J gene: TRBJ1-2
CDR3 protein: CASSHRTATDGYTF
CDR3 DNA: TGTGCCAGCAGTCACCGGACAGCAACCGATGGCTACACCTTC

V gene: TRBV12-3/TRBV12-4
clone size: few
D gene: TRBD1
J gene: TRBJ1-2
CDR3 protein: CASLPQGARGYTF
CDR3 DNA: TGTGCCAGCCTCCCCCAGGGGGCGAGGGGCTACACCTTC